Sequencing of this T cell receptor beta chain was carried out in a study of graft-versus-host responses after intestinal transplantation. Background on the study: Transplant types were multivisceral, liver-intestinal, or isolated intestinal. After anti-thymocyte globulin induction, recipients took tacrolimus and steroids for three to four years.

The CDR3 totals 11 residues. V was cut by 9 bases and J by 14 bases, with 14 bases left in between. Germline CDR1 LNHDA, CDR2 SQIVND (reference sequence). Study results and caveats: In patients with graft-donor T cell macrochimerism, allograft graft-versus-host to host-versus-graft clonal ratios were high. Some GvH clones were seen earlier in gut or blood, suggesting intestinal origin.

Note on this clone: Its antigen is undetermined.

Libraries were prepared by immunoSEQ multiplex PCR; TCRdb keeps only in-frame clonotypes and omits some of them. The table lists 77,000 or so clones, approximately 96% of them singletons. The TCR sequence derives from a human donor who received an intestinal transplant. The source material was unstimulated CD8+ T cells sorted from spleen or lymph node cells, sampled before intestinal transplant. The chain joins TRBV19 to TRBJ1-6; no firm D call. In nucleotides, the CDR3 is TGTGCCAGCAGAGGCGGGGAGGCCCTCCACTTT. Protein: CASRGGEALHF.